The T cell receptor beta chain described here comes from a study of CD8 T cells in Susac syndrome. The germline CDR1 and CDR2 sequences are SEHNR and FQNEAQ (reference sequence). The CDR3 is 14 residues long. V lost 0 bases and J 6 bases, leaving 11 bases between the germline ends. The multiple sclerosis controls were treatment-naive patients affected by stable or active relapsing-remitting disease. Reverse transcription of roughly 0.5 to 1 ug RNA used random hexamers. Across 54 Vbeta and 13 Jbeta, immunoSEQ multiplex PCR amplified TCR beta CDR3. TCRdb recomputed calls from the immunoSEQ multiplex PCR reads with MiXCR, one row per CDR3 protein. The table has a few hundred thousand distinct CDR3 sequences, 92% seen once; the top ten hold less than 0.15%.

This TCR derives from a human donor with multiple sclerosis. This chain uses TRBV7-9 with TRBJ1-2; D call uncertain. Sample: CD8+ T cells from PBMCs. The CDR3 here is CASSLAAGPHGYTF. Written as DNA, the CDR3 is TGTGCCAGCAGCTTAGCCGCAGGTCCCCATGGCTACACCTTC. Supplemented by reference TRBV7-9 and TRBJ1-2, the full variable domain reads DTGVSQNPRHKITKRGQNVTFRCDPISEHNRLYWYRQTLGQGPEFLTYFQNEAQLEKSRLLSDRFSAERPKGSFSTLEIQRTEQGDSAMYLCASSLAAGPHGYTFGSGTRLTVV.